Given below is one TCR beta chain in context. The authors' processing: Reference gene primers were amplified, and this amplification served to estimate nucleated cell counts. Sequenced by immunoSEQ multiplex PCR; TCRdb stores in-frame clones only, minus some. V, J and clone size reflect that table, while D and trimming were determined from the DNA. Among roughly 57,000 clones listed, approximately 79% were seen once. This sample was taken from a study of blood T cell repertoires in COVID-19. Overall study context: Sites in the United States, Italy and Spain provided acute and convalescent COVID-19 samples.

The CDR3 sequence is 16 residues long. V was shortened by 6 bases and J by 0 bases, with 17 bases between the two germline ends. Germline lookup yields CDR1 MNHEY and CDR2 SVGEGT. The receptor's source is a man aged 60-69 years with acute or convalescent COVID-19. The sample taken for sequencing was peripheral blood. The rearrangement links TRBV6-2 or TRBV6-3 to TRBJ1-2, with a weak D call TRBD1 (6 bases). In DNA, the CDR3 is TGTGCCAGCAGCCGACCCGGACAGAACCCTAACTATGGCTACACCTTC. Protein sequence: CASSRPGQNPNYGYTF.